These 20 T cell receptor beta chains were all obtained from the same sample, sequenced in a study of CD8 T cells in Susac syndrome. It was with random hexamers that about 0.45 to 1 ug RNA was reverse transcribed. TCRdb re-analysed the immunoSEQ multiplex PCR reads in MiXCR, keeping a single row per CDR3 protein. The table has 100,000 to 150,000 distinct CDR3 sequences, around 94% seen once. The source material was CD8+ T cells from PBMCs. The receptors shown here come from a human donor with Susac syndrome.

The chain recombines TRBV4-2 with TRBJ2-7; D gene unclear. Germline V gene sequence: CDR1 LGHNA, CDR2 YNFKEQ. Trimming removed 1 base at V and 6 bases at J, with 10 bases between. This CDR3 spans 13 amino acids. The CDR3 loop is CASSQVKLGEQYF. Written as DNA, the CDR3 is TGTGCCAGCAGCCAAGTAAAGCTAGGCGAGCAGTACTTC.

This chain joins TRBV15 and TRBJ2-5; D not resolved. V lost 5 bases and J 2 bases, leaving 3 bases between the germline ends. The CDR3 runs 11 residues. Germline values: CDR1 LNHNV, CDR2 YYDKDF (reference sequence). CDR3 region: CATSGQETQYF. For the CDR3, the DNA is TGTGCCACCAGCGGACAAGAGACCCAGTACTTC.

This sequence joins TRBV9 and TRBJ2-1; 11 bases map to TRBD2. With 3 bases clipped from V and 7 bases from J, the junction kept 9 bases outside the gene matches. The length of the CDR3 is 16 residues. Germline V gene sequence: CDR1 SGDLS, CDR2 YYNGEE. The CDR3 loop reads CASSAILAGALNEQFF. Written as DNA, the CDR3 is TGTGCCAGCAGCGCAATACTAGCGGGAGCTTTGAATGAGCAGTTCTTC.

This chain uses TRBV5-6 with TRBJ1-2, with D possibly matching TRBD1 (5 bases). Trimming pared 4 bases from V and 2 bases from J, leaving 18 bases between. CDR3 length: 16 residues. Germline-derived CDR1 and CDR2 are SGHDT and YYEEEE. CDR3 in amino acids: CASSLEGPTINYGYTF. The CDR3 region has the DNA TGTGCCAGCAGCCTGGAGGGACCGACTATAAACTATGGCTACACCTTC.

The chain employs TRBV6-1 and TRBJ1-2; D unclear. Germline V lookup: CDR1 MNHNS, CDR2 SASEGT. The CDR3 is made up of 16 amino acids. Trimming shortened V by 6 bases and J by 0 bases, and 17 bases separated the two germline ends. CDR3 in amino acids: CASSQAGELSNYGYTF. The CDR3 coding sequence is TGTGCCAGCAGCCAGGCCGGGGAACTCTCTAACTATGGCTACACCTTC.

The chain has TRBV5-6 and TRBJ2-3, with D possibly TRBD2 on 7 matching bases. V shed 4 bases and J shed 5 bases, with 17 bases lying between them. Germline V lookup: CDR1 SGHDT, CDR2 YYEEEE. The CDR3 covers 15 residues. The CDR3 protein is CASSAEGGAKDTQYF. The CDR3 coding sequence is TGTGCCAGCAGCGCGGAGGGGGGGGCCAAAGATACGCAGTATTTT. Supplemented by reference TRBV5-6 and TRBJ2-3, the full variable domain reads DAGVTQSPTHLIKTRGQQVTLRCSPKSGHDTVSWYQQALGQGPQFIFQYYEEEERQRGNFPDRFSGHQFPNYSSELNVNALLLGDSALYLCASSAEGGAKDTQYFGPGTRLTVL.

V gene TRBV20-1 combines with J gene TRBJ2-7, with D uncertain. This CDR3 comprises 16 residues. In germline, CDR1 is DFQATT, CDR2 SNEGSKA (reference sequence). V was trimmed by 1 base and J by 0 bases, leaving 16 bases between them. CDR3 bases: TGCAGTGCTAGAGGTCTGACGAGTTTCACCTCCTACGAGCAGTACTTC. Encoded protein: CSARGLTSFTSYEQYF.

J is TRBJ1-1 and V is TRBV20-1; D is unresolved. CDR1 and CDR2 (germline): DFQATT, SNEGSKA (reference sequence). The CDR3 spans 12 residues. V gave up 5 bases and J gave up 5 bases, with 12 bases separating them. The CDR3 is CSAFELGTEAFF. In DNA, the CDR3 is TGCAGTGCTTTTGAACTGGGGACTGAAGCTTTCTTT.

V is TRBV20-1 and J is TRBJ1-2; TRBD1 aligns across 8 bases. The CDR3 spans 13 residues. CDR1 DFQATT and CDR2 SNEGSKA come from the germline V gene (reference sequence). V lost 5 bases, J lost 4 bases, and 6 bases stayed unmatched. The chain's CDR3 is CSADGQGGYGYTF. CDR3 nucleotides: TGCAGTGCTGACGGACAGGGTGGCTATGGCTACACCTTC.

The J gene is TRBJ2-7, the V gene TRBV6-2 or TRBV6-3; D is unresolved. Germline V gives CDR1 MNHEY, CDR2 SVGEGT. Between the trimmed V and J ends, which lost 5 bases and 0 bases, there was a span of 14 bases. This CDR3 has 15 amino acids. The CDR3 here is CASSKDISGSYEQYF. Here the CDR3 DNA reads TGTGCCAGCAGTAAAGACATATCTGGCTCCTACGAGCAGTACTTC.

This clonotype was counted a few times. V is TRBV7-8 and J is TRBJ2-5; no clear D gene. Germline CDR1 and CDR2: SGHVS and FQNEAQ. CDR3 size: 14 residues. Trimming shortened V by 6 bases and J by 2 bases, and 13 bases separated the two germline ends. The CDR3 here is CASSPRLGQETQYF. The DNA of the CDR3 is TGTGCCAGCAGTCCCCGACTTGGACAAGAGACCCAGTACTTC.

The V and J genes are TRBV13 and TRBJ2-3; a weak D match, TRBD2 (7 bases). CDR1 is PRHDT, CDR2 FYEKMQ, per germline (reference sequence). Trimming shortened V by 4 bases and J by 0 bases, and 14 bases separated the two germline ends. The CDR3 runs 16 residues. CDR3 bases: TGTGCCAGCAGCTCCCGAGGGGGGGGTAGCACAGATACGCAGTATTTT. Protein: CASSSRGGGSTDTQYF. The full variable domain, with the rest looked up from reference TRBV13 and TRBJ2-3, is AAGVIQSPRHLIKEKRETATLKCYPIPRHDTVYWYQQGPGQDPQFLISFYEKMQSDKGSIPDRFSAQQFSDYHSELNMSSLELGDSALYFCASSSRGGGSTDTQYFGPGTRLTVL.

The chain links TRBV9 to TRBJ2-7; no clear D. Trimming shortened V by 0 bases and J by 0 bases, and 10 bases separated the two germline ends. The CDR3 covers 15 residues. In germline, CDR1 is SGDLS, CDR2 YYNGEE. CDR3 sequence reads: CASSVEHTSSYEQYF. Written as DNA, the CDR3 is TGTGCCAGCAGCGTAGAACATACAAGCTCCTACGAGCAGTACTTC.

The chain employs TRBV30 and TRBJ2-3; D unresolved. Trimming removed 4 bases from V and 0 bases from J, with 8 bases in between. This CDR3 is 13 amino acids long. The germline V gene has CDR1 GTSNPN and CDR2 SVGIG (reference sequence). The CDR3 bases are TGTGCCTGGACCACAATTAGCACAGATACGCAGTATTTT. Translated, it gives CAWTTISTDTQYF.

V and J are TRBV5-1 and TRBJ1-6; D not certain. V shed 2 bases and J shed 0 bases, with 12 bases lying between them. CDR3 length equals 17 residues. CDR1 and CDR2 from the germline V gene are SGHRS and YFSETQ. Here the CDR3 DNA reads TGCGCCAGCAGCTTCGACGGGAATCCCTCCTATAATTCACCCCTCCACTTT. It is translated as CASSFDGNPSYNSPLHF.

J is TRBJ2-3 and V is TRBV4-2; 12 bases are a match to TRBD2. The length of the CDR3 is 17 residues. V was pared by 4 bases and J by 2 bases, with 7 bases of the junction left unmatched. Germline CDR1 and CDR2: LGHNA and YNFKEQ. CDR3 protein: CASSLGTSGPNTDTQYF. CDR3 coding DNA: TGTGCCAGCAGCCTCGGGACTAGCGGGCCTAACACAGATACGCAGTATTTT.

The V and J genes are TRBV3-1 and TRBJ2-7; 7 bases map to TRBD2. The V gene end was trimmed by 3 bases and the J gene end by 7 bases; junction bases not matched to a gene: 9. Germline-derived CDR1 and CDR2 are LGHDT and YNNKEL (reference sequence). The CDR3 totals 14 residues. The CDR3 DNA reads as TGTGCCAGCAGCCACGGCGGGGGAAGGGGTGAGCAGTACTTC. Translated: CASSHGGGRGEQYF.

V usage is TRBV13 and J usage is TRBJ2-1; 7 nucleotides match TRBD2. CDR1 and CDR2 from the germline V gene are PRHDT and FYEKMQ (reference sequence). CDR3 length equals 15 residues. V shed 1 base, J shed 5 bases, and the junction held 5 bases outside the gene matches. The DNA for the CDR3 is TGTGCCAGCAGCTTAGAGGGAGGGCCCCACAATGAGCAGTTCTTC. Translated, it gives CASSLEGGPHNEQFF.

This chain uses TRBV6-5 with TRBJ2-7; TRBD1 agrees at 9 bases. Per germline, CDR1 MNHEY and CDR2 SVGAGI. The CDR3 length is 14 residues. Trimming removed 2 bases from V and 6 bases from J; junction bases left unmatched: 5. Here the CDR3 DNA reads TGTGCCAGCAGTTACGGACAGGGGATCTCCGAGCAGTACTTC. It yields the protein CASSYGQGISEQYF.

The chain uses TRBV30 and TRBJ2-3, with 10 nucleotides matching TRBD2. Germline V lookup: CDR1 GTSNPN, CDR2 SVGIG (reference sequence). V shed 2 bases and J 0 bases; nucleotides not matched to a gene: 8. The CDR3 consists of 17 residues. CDR3 DNA sequence: TGTGCCTGGAGTAGACGAAGCGGGGGGGCAAGCACAGATACGCAGTATTTT. Amino acid sequence: CAWSRRSGGASTDTQYF.